This T cell receptor beta chain is from a study of T cell responses to AZD1222 COVID-19 vaccine. This CDR3 is 12 amino acids long. The V segment lost 8 bases and the J segment 8 bases; nucleotides outside the gene matches: 3. Method: immunoSEQ multiplex PCR; TCRdb's copy keeps in-frame clones and lacks some. Altogether about 110,000 clones are present, 80% to 95% being singletons, with the ten largest covering 1% to 1.5%. Whole-study results and caveats: Mostly white British, mostly female donors; authors suggested clonal diversity may be underestimated. Seropositive AZD1222 recipients at baseline numbered only 6 or 7. CD4 TCRs linked to vaccination spanned spike, dominating at 160-218 and 743-854. Repertoire collection took place solely once the T cell response had peaked.

As to this clone: Its antigen remains unidentified.

The chain employs TRBV12-3 or TRBV12-4 and TRBJ1-3; 10 bases align to TRBD1. This sequence was found in an adult in good health. The sequenced sample was peripheral blood, obtained on day 0 of AZD1222 vaccination. CDR3 bases: TGTGCCAGCGAGGACAGGGGGGACACCATATATTTT. Its translation: CASEDRGDTIYF.